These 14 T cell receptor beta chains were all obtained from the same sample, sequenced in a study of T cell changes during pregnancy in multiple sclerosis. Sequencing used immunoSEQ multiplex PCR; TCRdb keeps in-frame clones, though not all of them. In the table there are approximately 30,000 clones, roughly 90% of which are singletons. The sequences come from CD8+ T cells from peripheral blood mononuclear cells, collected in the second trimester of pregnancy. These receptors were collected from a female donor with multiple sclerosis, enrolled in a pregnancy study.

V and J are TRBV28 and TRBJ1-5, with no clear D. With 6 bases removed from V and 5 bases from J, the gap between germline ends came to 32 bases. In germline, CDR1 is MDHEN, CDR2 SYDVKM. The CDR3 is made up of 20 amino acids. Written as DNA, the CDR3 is TGTGCCAGCAGATACTCCCCCCAGGAAGTGCCGGGATTAGGGCATCAGCCCCAGCATTTT. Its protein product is CASRYSPQEVPGLGHQPQHF.

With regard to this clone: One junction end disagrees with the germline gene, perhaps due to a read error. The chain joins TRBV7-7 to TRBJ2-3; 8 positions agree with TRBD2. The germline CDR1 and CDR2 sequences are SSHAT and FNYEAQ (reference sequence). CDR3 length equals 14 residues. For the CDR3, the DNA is TGTGCTAGCAGCGCGGGGGGAGGAAGAGATACGCAGTATTTT. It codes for CASSAGGGRDTQYF.

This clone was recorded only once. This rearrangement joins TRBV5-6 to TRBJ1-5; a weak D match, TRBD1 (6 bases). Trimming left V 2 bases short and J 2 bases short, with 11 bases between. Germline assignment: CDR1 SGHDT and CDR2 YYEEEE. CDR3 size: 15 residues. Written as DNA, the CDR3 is TGTGCCAGCAGCTTAAGGGGACACGGCAATCAGCCCCAGCATTTT. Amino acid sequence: CASSLRGHGNQPQHF.

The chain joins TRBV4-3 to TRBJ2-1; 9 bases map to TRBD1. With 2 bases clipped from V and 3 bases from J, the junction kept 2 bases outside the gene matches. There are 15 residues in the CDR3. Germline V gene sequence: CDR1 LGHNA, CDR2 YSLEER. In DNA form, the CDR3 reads TGCGCCAGCAGCCAAAGGACAGGGGACTACAATGAGCAGTTCTTC. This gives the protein CASSQRTGDYNEQFF.

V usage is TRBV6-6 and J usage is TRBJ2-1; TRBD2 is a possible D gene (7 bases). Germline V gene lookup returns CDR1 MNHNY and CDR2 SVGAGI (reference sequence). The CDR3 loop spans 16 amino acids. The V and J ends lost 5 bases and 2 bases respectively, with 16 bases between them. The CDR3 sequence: CASSLMRGGPYNEQFF. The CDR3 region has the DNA TGTGCCAGCAGTCTGATGAGGGGGGGCCCCTACAATGAGCAGTTCTTC.

This CDR3 is CASTSRVGQPQHF. In nucleotides, the CDR3 is TGTGCCAGCACATCACGGGTTGGTCAGCCCCAGCATTTT. J is TRBJ1-5 and V is TRBV6-6; D is unresolved. The V end lost 7 bases, the J end lost 6 bases, and 13 bases lay between the germline ends. CDR3 length: 13 amino acids. Germline V gene data show CDR1 as MNHNY and CDR2 as SVGAGI (reference sequence).

This chain's CDR3 is CASSPLEGDYGYTF. CDR3 sequence (DNA): TGCGCCAGCAGCCCCTTGGAAGGGGACTATGGCTACACCTTC. V is TRBV4-3 and J is TRBJ1-2; D is possibly TRBD1 (5 bases). The CDR3 totals 14 residues. The V gene lost 4 bases and the J gene lost 3 bases, with 12 bases spanning the gap. Germline loops: CDR1 LGHNA, CDR2 YSLEER.

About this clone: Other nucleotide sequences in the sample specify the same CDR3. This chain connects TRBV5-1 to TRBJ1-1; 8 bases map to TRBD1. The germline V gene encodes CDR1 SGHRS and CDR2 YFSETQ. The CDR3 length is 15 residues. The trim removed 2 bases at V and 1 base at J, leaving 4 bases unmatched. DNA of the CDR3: TGCGCCAGCAGCTTCGGGACAGGCGAGAACACTGAAGCTTTCTTT. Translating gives CASSFGTGENTEAFF.

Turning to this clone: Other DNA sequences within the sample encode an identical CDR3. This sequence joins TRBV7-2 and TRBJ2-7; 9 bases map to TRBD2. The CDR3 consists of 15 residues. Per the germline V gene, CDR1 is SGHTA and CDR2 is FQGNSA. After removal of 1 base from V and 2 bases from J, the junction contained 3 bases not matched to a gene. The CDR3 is CASSLGAGGPYEQYF. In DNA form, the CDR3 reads TGTGCCAGCAGCTTAGGAGCGGGAGGACCCTACGAGCAGTACTTC.

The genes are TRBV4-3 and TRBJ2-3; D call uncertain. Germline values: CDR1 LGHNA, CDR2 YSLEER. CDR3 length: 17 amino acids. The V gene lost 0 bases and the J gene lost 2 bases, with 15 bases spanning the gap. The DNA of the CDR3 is TGCGCCAGCAGCCAAGATCTGGGCGCCGACAACACAGATACGCAGTATTTT. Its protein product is CASSQDLGADNTDTQYF.

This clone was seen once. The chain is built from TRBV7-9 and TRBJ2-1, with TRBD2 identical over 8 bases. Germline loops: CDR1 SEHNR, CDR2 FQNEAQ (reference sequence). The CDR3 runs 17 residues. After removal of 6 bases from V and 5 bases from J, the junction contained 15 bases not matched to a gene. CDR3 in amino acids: CASSQVPQRGTNNEQFF. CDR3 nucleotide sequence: TGTGCCAGCAGTCAAGTCCCTCAGCGGGGGACAAACAATGAGCAGTTCTTC.

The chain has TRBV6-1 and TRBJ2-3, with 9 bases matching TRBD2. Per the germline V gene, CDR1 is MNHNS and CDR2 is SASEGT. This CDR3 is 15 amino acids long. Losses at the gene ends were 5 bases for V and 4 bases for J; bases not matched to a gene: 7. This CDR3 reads CASSPGRLAADTQYF. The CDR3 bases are TGTGCCAGCAGTCCCGGGAGACTAGCGGCAGATACGCAGTATTTT.

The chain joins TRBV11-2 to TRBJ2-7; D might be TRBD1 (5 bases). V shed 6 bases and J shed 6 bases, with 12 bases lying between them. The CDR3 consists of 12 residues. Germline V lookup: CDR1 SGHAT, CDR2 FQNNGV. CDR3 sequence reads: CASSSGSPEQYF. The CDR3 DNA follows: TGTGCCAGCAGTTCAGGGTCGCCCGAGCAGTACTTC. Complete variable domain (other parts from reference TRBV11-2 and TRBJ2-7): EAGVAQSPRYKIIEKRQSVAFWCNPISGHATLYWYQQILGQGPKLLIQFQNNGVVDDSQLPKDRFSAERLKGVDSTLKIQPAKLEDSAVYLCASSSGSPEQYFGPGTRLTVT.

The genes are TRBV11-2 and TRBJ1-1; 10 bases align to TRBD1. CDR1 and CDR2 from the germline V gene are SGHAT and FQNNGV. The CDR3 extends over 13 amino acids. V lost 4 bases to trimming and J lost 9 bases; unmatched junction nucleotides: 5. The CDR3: CASSSDRGGQAFF. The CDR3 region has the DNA TGTGCCAGCAGCTCGGACAGGGGGGGACAAGCTTTCTTT.